These T cell receptor beta chains were read from a single sample in a study of blood T cell repertoires in COVID-19. Sequenced by immunoSEQ multiplex PCR; TCRdb stores in-frame clones only, minus some. Here the sample spans 170,000 or so clones, 80% to 90% being singletons. The sequencing input was peripheral blood. These receptors were taken from a man younger than 35 who had recovered from COVID-19. Each CDR3 is given with its conserved first and last residue. Each record gives: D gene, J gene, V gene, CDR3 protein, CDR3 DNA. The D gene is left open where the match is weak.

NA	TRBJ1-5	TRBV7-2	CASSKRQGSNQPQHF	TGTGCCAGCAGCAAGAGACAAGGTAGCAATCAGCCCCAGCATTTT
TRBD1	TRBJ2-2	TRBV29-1	CSVDRQNTGELFF	TGCAGCGTGGACAGGCAGAACACCGGGGAGCTGTTTTTT
TRBD1	TRBJ2-7	TRBV7-6	CASSLGGAGQGTYEQYF	TGTGCCAGCAGCTTAGGCGGGGCGGGACAGGGTACCTACGAGCAGTACTTC
NA	TRBJ2-2	TRBV3-1/TRBV3-2	CASSQDPLQLSGELFF	TGTGCCAGCAGCCAAGATCCCTTACAGTTGTCCGGGGAGCTGTTTTTT
TRBD1	TRBJ2-7	TRBV5-8	CASRKTGTSYEQYF	TGTGCCAGCAGAAAGACAGGGACGTCCTACGAGCAGTACTTC
NA	TRBJ1-3	TRBV6-2/TRBV6-3	CASSSPQGPWSTIYF	TGTGCCAGCAGTTCACCGCAGGGGCCGTGGTCCACCATATATTTT
TRBD2	TRBJ2-2	TRBV4-3	CASSHRTSGRGAELFF	TGCGCCAGCAGCCACCGGACTAGCGGGAGGGGCGCGGAGCTGTTTTTT
TRBD2	TRBJ2-3	TRBV28	CASTQGRARTTDTQYF	TGTGCCAGCACCCAAGGGAGGGCGAGGACCACAGATACGCAGTATTTT
TRBD2	TRBJ2-7	TRBV28	CASREGLAGYEQYF	TGTGCCAGCAGGGAGGGCCTAGCGGGATACGAGCAGTACTTC
NA	TRBJ1-5	TRBV28	CASSFTDYSNQPQHF	TGTGCCAGCAGTTTTACAGACTATAGCAATCAGCCCCAGCATTTT
TRBD1	TRBJ2-5	TRBV7-6	CASSLDRGRAETQYF	TGTGCCAGCAGCTTGGACAGGGGGCGCGCAGAGACCCAGTACTTC
NA	TRBJ1-4	TRBV7-9	CASSFFGGSGATNEKLFF	TGTGCCAGCAGCTTTTTTGGGGGTAGCGGAGCAACTAATGAAAAACTGTTTTTT
NA	TRBJ2-3	TRBV5-1	CASSLDAGDSTDTQYF	TGCGCCAGCAGCTTAGATGCAGGGGATAGCACAGATACGCAGTATTTT
TRBD1	TRBJ1-6	TRBV27	CASSLEQGNSPLHF	TGTGCCAGCAGTTTAGAACAGGGGAATTCACCCCTCCACTTT